The rows below give T cell receptor beta chains drawn from one sample of a study of T cells after yellow fever vaccination. MiXCR, run by TCRdb on the 5' RACE reads, gives a single entry per CDR3 protein. The sample includes 500,000 to 550,000 distinct CDR3 sequences, roughly 22% seen only once; the top ten take about 16%. Material: PBMCs, obtained approximately 22 days after the first yellow fever vaccination. The receptor set was obtained from a man aged 18 to 29 who received the YFV17D yellow fever vaccine. Both conserved end residues are part of each CDR3. The D gene is left open where the match is weak. The size of a clone is reported for some rows only, either as once, few or many, or as a class for expanded clones.

CDR3 length: 14
J gene: TRBJ2-1
clone size: many
D gene: -
V gene: TRBV7-2
CDR3 DNA: TGTGCCAGCAGCCCCTCACAGGGCTACAATGAGCAGTTCTTC
CDR3 protein: CASSPSQGYNEQFF

CDR3 length: 13
J gene: TRBJ1-2
clone size: -
D gene: -
V gene: TRBV5-1
CDR3 DNA: TGCGCCAGCAGCTTGGACAGGGTGAATGGCTACACCTTC
CDR3 protein: CASSLDRVNGYTF

CDR3 length: 15
J gene: TRBJ1-1
clone size: -
D gene: -
V gene: TRBV19
CDR3 DNA: TGTGCCAGTAGTCCCTCGGGACTCCGCAACACTGAAGCTTTCTTT
CDR3 protein: CASSPSGLRNTEAFF

CDR3 length: 12
J gene: TRBJ2-1
clone size: -
D gene: -
V gene: TRBV2
CDR3 DNA: TGTGCCAGCAGTGAGGTCGACAATGAGCAGTTCTTC
CDR3 protein: CASSEVDNEQFF

CDR3 length: 15
J gene: TRBJ1-2
clone size: -
D gene: TRBD1
V gene: TRBV4-1
CDR3 DNA: TGCGCCAGCAGCCCGCTCGGGACAGGGCCCTATGGCTACACCTTC
CDR3 protein: CASSPLGTGPYGYTF

CDR3 length: 15
J gene: TRBJ2-5
clone size: few
D gene: TRBD2
V gene: TRBV5-1
CDR3 DNA: TGCGCCAGCAGCGACGCTAGCGGGGCCCAAGAGACCCAGTACTTC
CDR3 protein: CASSDASGAQETQYF

CDR3 length: 14
J gene: TRBJ1-5
clone size: -
D gene: -
V gene: TRBV7-2
CDR3 DNA: TGTGCCAGCAGCCCACAGGGTCTGGGTCAGCCCCAGCATTTT
CDR3 protein: CASSPQGLGQPQHF

CDR3 length: 14
J gene: TRBJ2-2
clone size: -
D gene: -
V gene: TRBV7-3
CDR3 DNA: TGTGCCAGCACCTATAATCAGAACACCGGGGAGCTGTTTTTT
CDR3 protein: CASTYNQNTGELFF

CDR3 length: 14
J gene: TRBJ1-1
clone size: few
D gene: TRBD1
V gene: TRBV5-1
CDR3 DNA: TGCGCCAGCACCCCACCGACAGGGAATACTGAAGCTTTCTTT
CDR3 protein: CASTPPTGNTEAFF

CDR3 length: 12
J gene: TRBJ2-2
clone size: -
D gene: -
V gene: TRBV11-2
CDR3 DNA: TGTGCCATCGGGGGAGGAACCGGGGAGCTGTTTTTT
CDR3 protein: CAIGGGTGELFF

CDR3 length: 15
J gene: TRBJ2-2
clone size: -
D gene: -
V gene: TRBV29-1
CDR3 DNA: TGCAGCGTGGAGGACAGCGAAAAGAACACCGGGGAGCTGTTTTTT
CDR3 protein: CSVEDSEKNTGELFF

CDR3 length: 14
J gene: TRBJ2-7
clone size: -
D gene: -
V gene: TRBV20-1
CDR3 DNA: TGCAGTGCTAGAGGTCCAGGGAATAGGCACGAGCAGTACTTC
CDR3 protein: CSARGPGNRHEQYF

CDR3 length: 16
J gene: TRBJ2-7
clone size: -
D gene: TRBD2
V gene: TRBV18
CDR3 DNA: TGTGCCAGCTCACCCTCAGGTCAGCGGGGTAAGGACGAGCAGTACTTC
CDR3 protein: CASSPSGQRGKDEQYF

CDR3 length: 16
J gene: TRBJ1-5
clone size: few
D gene: -
V gene: TRBV5-5
CDR3 DNA: TGTGCCAGCAGCCTTGAACAGGGAAATTATCATCAGCCCCAGCATTTT
CDR3 protein: CASSLEQGNYHQPQHF

CDR3 length: 15
J gene: TRBJ1-5
clone size: -
D gene: TRBD1
V gene: TRBV19
CDR3 DNA: TGTGCCAGTAGTAGACCGGGACAGGGAAATCAGCCCCAGCATTTT
CDR3 protein: CASSRPGQGNQPQHF

CDR3 length: 14
J gene: TRBJ2-1
clone size: -
D gene: -
V gene: TRBV12-3/TRBV12-4
CDR3 DNA: TGTGCCAGCAGGACAAGGAGACTCATCAATGAGCAGTTCTTC
CDR3 protein: CASRTRRLINEQFF

CDR3 length: 14
J gene: TRBJ2-4
clone size: few
D gene: TRBD1
V gene: TRBV6-1
CDR3 DNA: TGTGCCAGCAGGGCCGCCGGACAGGGAAGCATTCAGTACTTC
CDR3 protein: CASRAAGQGSIQYF

CDR3 length: 16
J gene: TRBJ1-6
clone size: -
D gene: TRBD1
V gene: TRBV5-4
CDR3 DNA: TGTGCCAGCAGCCAAGCTTGGACAGGCGGGAATTCACCCCTCCACTTT
CDR3 protein: CASSQAWTGGNSPLHF

CDR3 length: 13
J gene: TRBJ1-2
clone size: few
D gene: TRBD1
V gene: TRBV20-1
CDR3 DNA: TGCAGTGCTAACGACAGGGAAGTGTATGGCTACACCTTC
CDR3 protein: CSANDREVYGYTF